This entry concerns a single T cell receptor (beta chain). The CDR3 contains 13 residues. The ends were cut back, 4 bases at V and 3 bases at J, with 10 bases in the middle. Germline CDR1 SQVTM, CDR2 ANQGSEA. As originally analysed: How many nucleated cells were present was estimated from reference gene primer amplification. The method was immunoSEQ multiplex PCR; TCRdb's version includes in-frame clones alone and lacks a portion of them. V and J calls and clone size are copied from that table; D and trimming were computed from the DNA. In the table there are roughly 80,000 clones, about 80% of which are singletons. The data originate from a study of blood T cell repertoires in COVID-19. Overall study context: Samples taken during acute and convalescent COVID-19 were collected in the United States, Italy and Spain. The cDNA or gDNA used as material had been derived from T cells, B-cell-depleted T cells, or PBMCs.

Sequenced input: peripheral blood. This receptor was identified in an elderly man with acute or convalescent COVID-19. The rearrangement joins TRBV29-1 to TRBJ1-5; D not resolved. This chain's CDR3 is CSVGAGSNQPQHF. CDR3 DNA sequence: TGCAGCGTTGGGGCAGGTTCCAATCAGCCCCAGCATTTT.